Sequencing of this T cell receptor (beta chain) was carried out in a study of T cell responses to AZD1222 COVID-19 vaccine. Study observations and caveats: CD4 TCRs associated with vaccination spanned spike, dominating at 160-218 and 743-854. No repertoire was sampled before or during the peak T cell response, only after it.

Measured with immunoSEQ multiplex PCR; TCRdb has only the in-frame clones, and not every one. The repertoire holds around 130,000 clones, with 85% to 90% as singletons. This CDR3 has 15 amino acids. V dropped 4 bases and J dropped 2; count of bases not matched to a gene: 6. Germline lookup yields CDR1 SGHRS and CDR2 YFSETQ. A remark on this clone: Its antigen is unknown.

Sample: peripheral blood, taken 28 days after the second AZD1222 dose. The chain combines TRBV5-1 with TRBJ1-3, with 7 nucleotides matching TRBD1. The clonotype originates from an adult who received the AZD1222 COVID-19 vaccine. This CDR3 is CASSRDSPAGNTIYF. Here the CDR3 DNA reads TGCGCCAGCAGCCGGGACAGTCCCGCTGGAAACACCATATATTTT.